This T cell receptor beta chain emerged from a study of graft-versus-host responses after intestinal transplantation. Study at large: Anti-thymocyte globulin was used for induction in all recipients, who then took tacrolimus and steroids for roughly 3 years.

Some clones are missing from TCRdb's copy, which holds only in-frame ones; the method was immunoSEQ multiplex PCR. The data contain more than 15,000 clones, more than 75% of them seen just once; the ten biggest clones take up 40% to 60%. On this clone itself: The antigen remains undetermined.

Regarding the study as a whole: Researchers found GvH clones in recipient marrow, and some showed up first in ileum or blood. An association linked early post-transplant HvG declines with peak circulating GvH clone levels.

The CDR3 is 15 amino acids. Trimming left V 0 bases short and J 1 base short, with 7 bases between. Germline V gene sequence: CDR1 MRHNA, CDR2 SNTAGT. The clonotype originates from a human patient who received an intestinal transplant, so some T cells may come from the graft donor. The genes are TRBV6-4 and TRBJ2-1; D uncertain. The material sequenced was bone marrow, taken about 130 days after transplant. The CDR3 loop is CASSDSTGSYNEQFF. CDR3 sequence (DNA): TGTGCCAGCAGTGACTCTACCGGTTCCTACAATGAGCAGTTCTTC.